The present entry profiles one T cell receptor beta chain with its context. Antigen unknown. The data are from a study of blood T cells in healthy people across ages. Study-level findings and limits: Because sorting was not performed, PBMCs prevented conclusive naive versus antigen-experienced comparison. A roughly linear fall in TCR beta diversity per million T cells was seen with increasing age.

Using a J-beta primer mix together with a sample-barcoded 5' primer, a second PCR was run for about 6 to 12 cycles. TCRdb used MiXCR to reprocess the 5' RACE reads, holding one entry per CDR3 protein. The sample holds over 1.5 million distinct CDR3 sequences, around 50% seen once. CDR3 length equals 13 residues. V lost 3 bases to trimming and J lost 7 bases, with 13 bases between them. Germline lookup yields CDR1 MGHRA and CDR2 YSYEKL. This receptor was obtained from a woman aged 40 to 55 in good health. The V and J genes are TRBV4-1 and TRBJ2-7; D ambiguous. Sample: blood. As DNA, the CDR3 is TGCGCCAGCAGCCATGGTGGGTTAGAGGAGCAGTACTTC. Translation gives CASSHGGLEEQYF.